The sequence of this TCR beta chain was determined in a study of T cell responses to AZD1222 COVID-19 vaccine. Study overall: The study pooled second doses at about 4 or about 12 weeks. Study-wide findings and caveats: Donors skewed white British and female; clonal diversity was possibly underestimated. Repertoires were collected only later (after the peak T cell response had occurred).

This table comes from immunoSEQ multiplex PCR, and its TCRdb copy is limited to in-frame clones, with some not included. The sample has some 150,000 clones; 85% to 95% are singletons. This CDR3 has 16 amino acids. Looked up from germline, CDR1 is LNHDA and CDR2 is SQIVND (reference sequence). V lost 3 bases and J lost 3, with 17 bases in between. Notes on this clone: The target antigen is unknown.

Sequencing was performed on peripheral blood, taken on day 0 of AZD1222 vaccination. This receptor was obtained from an adult in good health. The rearrangement joins TRBV19 to TRBJ1-2, with D hard to call. For the CDR3, the DNA is TGTGCCAGTAGTATTCCAGGACGGTATACGGACTATGGCTACACCTTC. It translates to CASSIPGRYTDYGYTF.